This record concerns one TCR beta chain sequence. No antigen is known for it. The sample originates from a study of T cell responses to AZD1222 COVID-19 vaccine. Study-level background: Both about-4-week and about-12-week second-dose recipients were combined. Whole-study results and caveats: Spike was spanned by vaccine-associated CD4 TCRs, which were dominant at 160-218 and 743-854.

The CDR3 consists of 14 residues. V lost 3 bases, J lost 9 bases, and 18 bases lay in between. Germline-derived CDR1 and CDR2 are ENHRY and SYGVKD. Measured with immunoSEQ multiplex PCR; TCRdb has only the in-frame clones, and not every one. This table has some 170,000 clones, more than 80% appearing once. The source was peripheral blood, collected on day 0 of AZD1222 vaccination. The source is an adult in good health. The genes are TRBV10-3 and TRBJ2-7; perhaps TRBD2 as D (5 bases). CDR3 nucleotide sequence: TGTGCCATCAGTGAAGATGGTGGGCTAGCAATGCAGTACTTC. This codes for CAISEDGGLAMQYF.